This TCR beta chain is from a study of CD8 T cells in ankylosing spondylitis. The CDR3 has 13 amino acids. Trimming took 6 bases from V and 6 from J, leaving 11 bases between them. TCRdb recomputed calls from the 5' RACE reads with MiXCR, one row per CDR3 protein. The top ten hold about 10% of the sample, which has 250,000 to 400,000 distinct CDR3 sequences, 11% seen once. This clonotype has just a few counts. The sequencing input was blood, either unsorted or a sorted T cell fraction (not recorded which). The chain joins TRBV12-3 or TRBV12-4 to TRBJ2-2; unclear D gene. This receptor was obtained from a female donor with ankylosing spondylitis or in good health (not recorded which). CDR3 sequence (DNA): TGTGCCAGCAGCCTAGTTTTACCCGGGGAGCTGTTTTTT. Its protein product is CASSLVLPGELFF.